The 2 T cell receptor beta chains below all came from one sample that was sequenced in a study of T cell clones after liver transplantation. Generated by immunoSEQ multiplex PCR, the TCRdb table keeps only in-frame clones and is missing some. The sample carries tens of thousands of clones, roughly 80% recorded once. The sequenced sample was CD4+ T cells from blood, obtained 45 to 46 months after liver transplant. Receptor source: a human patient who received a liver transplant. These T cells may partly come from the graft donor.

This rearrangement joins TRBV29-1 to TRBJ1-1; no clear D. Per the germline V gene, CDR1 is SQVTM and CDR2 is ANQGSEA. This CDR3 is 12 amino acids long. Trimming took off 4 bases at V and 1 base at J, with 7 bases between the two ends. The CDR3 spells CSVAQRNTEAFF. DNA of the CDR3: TGCAGCGTTGCACAGAGGAACACTGAAGCTTTCTTT.

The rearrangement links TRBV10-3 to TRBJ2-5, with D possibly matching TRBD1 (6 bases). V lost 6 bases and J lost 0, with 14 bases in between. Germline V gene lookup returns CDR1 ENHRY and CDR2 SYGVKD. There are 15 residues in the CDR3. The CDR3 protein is CAISAGDPYQETQYF. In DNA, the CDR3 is TGTGCCATCAGCGCAGGGGACCCGTACCAAGAGACCCAGTACTTC.